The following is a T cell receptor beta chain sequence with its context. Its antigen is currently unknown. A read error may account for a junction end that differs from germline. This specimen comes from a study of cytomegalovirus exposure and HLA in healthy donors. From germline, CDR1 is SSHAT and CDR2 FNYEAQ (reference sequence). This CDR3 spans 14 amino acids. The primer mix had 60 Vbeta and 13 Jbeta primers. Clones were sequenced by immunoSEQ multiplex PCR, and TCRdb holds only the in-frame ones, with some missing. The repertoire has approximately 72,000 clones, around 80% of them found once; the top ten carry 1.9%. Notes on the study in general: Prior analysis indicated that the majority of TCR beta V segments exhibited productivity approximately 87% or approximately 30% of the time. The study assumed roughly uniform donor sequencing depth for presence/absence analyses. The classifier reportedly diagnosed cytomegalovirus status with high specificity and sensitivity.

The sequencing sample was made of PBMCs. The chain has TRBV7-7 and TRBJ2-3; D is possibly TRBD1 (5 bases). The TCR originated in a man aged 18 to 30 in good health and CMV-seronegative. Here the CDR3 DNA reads TGTGCTAGCAGCATTGACAGTAGCACAGATACGCAGTATTTT. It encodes CASSIDSSTDTQYF. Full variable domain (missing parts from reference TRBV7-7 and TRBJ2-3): GAGVSQSPRYKVTKRGQDVTLRCDPISSHATLYWYQQALGQGPEFLTYFNYEAQPDKSGLPSDRFSAERPEGSISTLTIQRTEQRDSAMYRCASSIDSSTDTQYFGPGTRLTVL.